This TCR beta chain was observed in a study of read filtering for tumor transcriptome and immune sequencing. This clonotype has a count of ten or more. The V end was cut by 4 bases, the J end by 2 bases, with 11 bases between. Germline V gene data show CDR1 as MGHRA and CDR2 as YSYEKL. The CDR3 runs to 14 residues. This library used approximately 390 ng RNA and molecular barcoded adaptors spanning alpha/delta and beta/gamma chains. TCRdb ran MiXCR on the reads and lists one entry per CDR3 protein. The profile covers 100,000 to 150,000 distinct CDR3 sequences, with roughly 13% appearing a single time and more than 9.5% taken by the ten largest.

The V and J genes are TRBV4-1 and TRBJ1-1; D remains unclear. The sequence derives from a donor at least 40 years old with multiple myeloma. Sequenced: a population of CD138-negative cells sorted from bone marrow. The CDR3 reads CASSPSVANTEAFF. The CDR3 DNA is TGCGCCAGCAGCCCCTCGGTCGCAAACACTGAAGCTTTCTTT.